The rows below give T cell receptor beta chains drawn from one sample of a study of cytomegalovirus exposure and HLA in healthy donors. Sequenced by immunoSEQ multiplex PCR; TCRdb stores in-frame clones only, minus some. The table lists roughly 150,000 clones, about 88% of them singletons. The sample taken for sequencing was PBMCs. The receptors stem from a man in his thirties or forties in good health and CMV-seropositive. Both conserved end residues are part of each CDR3. D genes are given only for firm matches. Rows give clone size only sometimes, using once, few, many, or a class for an expanded clone.

j_call,clone_size,v_call,d_call,cdr3_aa,cdr3_nt
TRBJ2-1,-,TRBV5-5,TRBD2,CASIRREVDNEQFF,TGTGCCAGCATACGGCGGGAGGTAGACAATGAGCAGTTCTTC
TRBJ2-1,-,TRBV5-4,-,CASSLNSEQFF,TGTGCCAGCAGCTTAAACTCGGAGCAGTTCTTC
TRBJ1-1,once,TRBV9,TRBD1,CASSPQDREGAFF,TGTGCCAGCAGCCCCCAGGACAGGGAGGGAGCTTTCTTT
TRBJ2-3,-,TRBV7-2,TRBD2,CASSGTSGSADTQYF,TGTGCCAGCAGCGGGACTAGCGGGAGTGCAGATACGCAGTATTTT
TRBJ2-3,-,TRBV29-1,-,CSIMGFSGGADTQYF,TGCAGCATAATGGGGTTTAGCGGTGGGGCAGATACGCAGTATTTT
TRBJ2-4,few,TRBV4-1,-,CASSQDPLNIQYF,TGCGCCAGCAGCCAAGATCCCTTAAACATTCAGTACTTC
TRBJ2-7,-,TRBV7-9,TRBD2,CSSSYLPGTSGNYEQYF,TGTTCCAGCAGCTACTTACCCGGGACTAGCGGGAATTACGAGCAGTACTTC
TRBJ1-1,-,TRBV2,-,CATSQGSTEAFF,TGTGCCACCTCCCAGGGCTCCACTGAAGCTTTCTTT
TRBJ2-5,-,TRBV10-2,-,CASRQETQYF,TGCGCCAGCCGCCAAGAGACCCAGTACTTC
TRBJ2-7,-,TRBV13,-,CASSRGEQVGFGEQYF,TGTGCCAGCAGCCGCGGGGAACAGGTGGGGTTCGGGGAGCAGTACTTC
TRBJ2-3,once,TRBV7-3,-,CASSSGTDTQYF,TGTGCCAGCAGCTCAGGCACAGATACGCAGTATTTT
TRBJ1-6,-,TRBV19,-,CASSMPPGHQTGNSPLHF,TGTGCCAGTAGTATGCCCCCGGGACACCAAACGGGTAATTCACCCCTCCACTTT
TRBJ2-3,-,TRBV9,-,CASSVDVSIDTQYF,TGTGCCAGCAGCGTAGACGTTAGCATAGATACGCAGTATTTT
TRBJ2-1,once,TRBV19,TRBD2,CASSTSSGYYNEQFF,TGTGCCAGTAGTACGTCTAGCGGGTATTACAATGAGCAGTTCTTC
TRBJ1-6,-,TRBV9,TRBD1,CASSAQGANYNSPLHF,TGTGCCAGCAGCGCACAGGGGGCTAACTATAATTCACCCCTCCACTTT
TRBJ1-5,-,TRBV2,TRBD1,CASSGTGSSNQPQHF,TGTGCCAGCAGTGGGACAGGTTCTAGCAATCAGCCCCAGCATTTT
TRBJ2-1,-,TRBV5-6,-,CASSLSGSSYNEQFF,TGTGCCAGCAGCTTATCCGGGAGCTCCTACAATGAGCAGTTCTTC
TRBJ1-5,-,TRBV9,-,CASSAGPGAGQPQHF,TGTGCCAGCAGCGCCGGACCAGGGGCTGGTCAGCCCCAGCATTTT
TRBJ1-1,-,TRBV4-3,TRBD1,CASSQDAQGALYAFF,TGCGCCAGCAGCCAAGATGCACAGGGGGCATTGTATGCTTTCTTT
TRBJ2-4,-,TRBV4-1,TRBD2,CASSRALAGENIQYF,TGCGCCAGCAGCCGCGCACTAGCGGGAGAAAACATTCAGTACTTC
TRBJ2-7,-,TRBV9,TRBD2,CASSVGLAGNEQYF,TGTGCCAGCAGCGTAGGCCTAGCGGGAAACGAGCAGTACTTC
TRBJ2-1,once,TRBV4-3,-,CASRSGGSSYNEQFF,TGCGCCAGCAGGTCCGGGGGAAGCTCCTACAATGAGCAGTTCTTC
TRBJ1-1,-,TRBV7-8,TRBD1,CASSPSDRGKGRAFF,TGTGCCAGCAGCCCCTCGGACAGGGGCAAGGGTAGAGCTTTCTTT
TRBJ2-4,-,TRBV7-2,TRBD2,CASSLVGSGRQNIQYF,TGTGCCAGCAGCTTAGTGGGTAGCGGGAGGCAAAACATTCAGTACTTC
TRBJ1-4,once,TRBV7-9,-,CASSQYQASEKLFF,TGTGCCAGCAGCCAGTATCAGGCGAGTGAAAAACTGTTTTTT
TRBJ1-1,few,TRBV7-6,-,CASSPLTGYTEAFF,TGTGCCAGCAGCCCGTTGACGGGATACACTGAAGCTTTCTTT
TRBJ2-7,-,TRBV7-2,-,CASSFRREPGEQYF,TGTGCCAGCAGCTTTAGGAGGGAGCCAGGCGAGCAGTACTTC
TRBJ2-1,-,TRBV4-3,-,CASSQDSSVAGEQFF,TGCGCCAGCAGCCAAGATTCATCCGTGGCGGGGGAGCAGTTCTTC
TRBJ1-5,-,TRBV10-3,-,CAISGEGGSQPQHF,TGTGCCATCAGTGGGGAAGGGGGAAGTCAGCCCCAGCATTTT
TRBJ2-5,-,TRBV7-2,-,CASSPYQETQYF,TGTGCCAGCAGCCCTTACCAAGAGACCCAGTACTTC
TRBJ1-2,-,TRBV7-9,-,CASSSPTTEAHGYTF,TGTGCCAGCAGCTCACCCACCACCGAGGCCCATGGCTACACCTTC
TRBJ1-1,-,TRBV7-2,-,CASSRGHMNTEAFF,TGTGCCAGCAGCCGAGGCCACATGAACACTGAAGCTTTCTTT
TRBJ1-1,-,TRBV2,-,CASRFLGRTNTEAFF,TGTGCCAGCAGGTTCCTAGGGAGGACGAACACTGAAGCTTTCTTT
TRBJ1-3,-,TRBV6-6,-,CASSYLGGDTGNTIYF,TGTGCCAGCAGTTACCTTGGGGGGGATACTGGAAACACCATATATTTT
TRBJ1-5,-,TRBV6-1,-,CASTGFASQAQPQHF,TGTGCCAGCACAGGGTTCGCCTCCCAAGCACAGCCCCAGCATTTT
TRBJ1-1,-,TRBV4-3,-,CASSRGPSVEAFF,TGCGCCAGCAGCCGGGGCCCTTCAGTAGAAGCTTTCTTT
TRBJ1-1,few,TRBV4-1,-,CASSQFQGGRAFF,TGCGCCAGCAGCCAATTTCAGGGTGGGCGAGCTTTCTTT
TRBJ2-1,-,TRBV7-2,-,CASSILADSYNEQFF,TGTGCCAGCAGCATACTAGCAGACTCCTACAATGAGCAGTTCTTC
TRBJ2-2,-,TRBV7-2,-,CASSPILGGELFF,TGTGCCAGCAGCCCCATACTCGGCGGGGAGCTGTTTTTT
TRBJ2-5,-,TRBV2,TRBD1,CASSEALRTGETQYF,TGTGCCAGCAGTGAAGCGCTTAGGACAGGAGAGACCCAGTACTTC
TRBJ2-7,few,TRBV5-1,TRBD1,CASSLGDRLAYEQYF,TGCGCCAGCAGCTTAGGGGACAGGTTGGCCTACGAGCAGTACTTC
TRBJ1-1,-,TRBV7-6,TRBD1,CASSSRDRGTEAFF,TGTGCCAGCAGCTCCCGGGACAGGGGAACTGAAGCTTTCTTT
TRBJ1-2,-,TRBV15,-,CATSREQGYGYTF,TGTGCCACCAGCAGAGAACAGGGCTATGGCTACACCTTC
TRBJ2-4,-,TRBV5-1,-,CASSGGTAQNIQYF,TGCGCCAGCAGCGGCGGGACAGCCCAAAACATTCAGTACTTC
TRBJ1-2,-,TRBV4-3,-,CASSQIQGYGYTF,TGCGCCAGCAGCCAGATACAGGGTTATGGCTACACCTTC
TRBJ1-1,few,TRBV5-6,-,CASSLGGPTEAFF,TGTGCCAGCAGCTTGGGGGGGCCCACTGAAGCTTTCTTT